Included here is one T cell receptor beta chain sequence, with context. This entry belongs to a study of T cell changes during pregnancy in multiple sclerosis. The repertoire was sequenced with immunoSEQ multiplex PCR; TCRdb's copy has only in-frame clones and lacks some. The sample consists of fewer than 150,000 clones, around 95% of them appearing once. The CDR3 loop spans 15 amino acids. Germline V CDR1 and CDR2: SGHDT, YYEEEE. J gave up 2 bases and V 4 bases, and 8 bases lay outside the gene matches. The sample in question was peripheral blood, obtained after pregnancy. The chain is built from TRBV5-6 and TRBJ2-7; TRBD2 aligns across 8 bases. The receptor was derived from a female donor with multiple sclerosis, enrolled in a pregnancy study. In DNA, the CDR3 is TGTGCCAGCAGCCCCGGGGCGGGGGGAACCTACGAGCAGTACTTC. Encoded protein: CASSPGAGGTYEQYF.